These 30 T cell receptor beta chains came from one sample sequenced in a study of blood T cell repertoires in COVID-19. TCRdb's table, derived via immunoSEQ multiplex PCR, lists solely in-frame clones and lacks some. The sample lists 150,000 to 200,000 clones; 65% to 90% were seen once. Sequenced sample: peripheral blood. The receptors were gathered from a human donor in a cohort sampled during active COVID-19.

This clone was recorded only once. V usage is TRBV21-1 and J usage is TRBJ1-2. TRBV21-1 is an annotated pseudogene. This CDR3 spans 15 amino acids. CDR3 protein: CASSKIARGGYGYTF. For the CDR3, the DNA is TGTGCCAGCAGCAAAATAGCGAGGGGAGGCTATGGCTACACCTTC.

This clone was counted between two and nine times. V gene TRBV27 combines with J gene TRBJ1-6; TRBD1 is a possible D gene (6 bases). With 6 bases removed from V and 7 bases from J, the gap between germline ends came to 13 bases. The CDR3 sequence is 14 residues long. Per germline, CDR1 MNHEY and CDR2 SMNVEV (reference sequence). The CDR3 spells CASRTDSTNSPLHF. As DNA, the CDR3 is TGTGCCAGCAGGACGGACAGCACAAATTCACCCCTCCACTTT.

The rearrangement links TRBV25-1 to TRBJ1-2; 7 bases align to TRBD1. There are 14 residues in the CDR3. Unmatched junction bases numbered 7, after V lost 4 bases and J lost 5 bases. Germline V gene lookup returns CDR1 MGHDK and CDR2 SYGVNS. In nucleotides, the CDR3 is TGTGCCAGCAGTGGCCCGGGACAGCAATATGGCTACACCTTC. Protein product: CASSGPGQQYGYTF.

V gene TRBV3-1 (or the pseudogene TRBV3-2) combines with J gene TRBJ2-7; possible D gene TRBD2, 7 bases. V lost 3 bases to trimming and J lost 5 bases, with 17 bases between them. CDR1 is LGHDT, CDR2 YNNKEL, per germline (reference sequence). The CDR3 is 15 residues long. The CDR3 DNA reads as TGTGCCAGCAGCCAGCCCCAGGCGGGGGCCAACGAGCAGTACTTC. It is translated as CASSQPQAGANEQYF.

This chain links TRBV5-4 with TRBJ2-3; 7 bases map to TRBD2. V shed 0 bases, J shed 1 base, and the junction held 2 bases outside the gene matches. Germline V CDR1 and CDR2: SGHNT, YYREEE (reference sequence). CDR3 length equals 15 residues. This CDR3 reads CASSLELAGTDTQYF. The CDR3 coding sequence is TGTGCCAGCAGCTTGGAGCTAGCGGGCACAGATACGCAGTATTTT.

The CDR3 DNA follows: TGCGCCAGCAGCCAAGATTGGGGCAGGTACTATGGCTACACCTTC. Translated, it gives CASSQDWGRYYGYTF. The rearrangement joins TRBV4-3 to TRBJ1-2; possibly TRBD1 for D (5 bases). Between the trimmed V and J ends, which lost 0 bases and 3 bases, there was a span of 11 bases. Germline CDR1 and CDR2: LGHNA and YSLEER. The CDR3 is made up of 15 amino acids.

The chain is built from TRBV19 and TRBJ1-1, with no clear D. Trimming took off 0 bases at V and 4 bases at J, with 18 bases between the two ends. This CDR3 contains 17 residues. Germline CDR1 LNHDA, CDR2 SQIVND (reference sequence). CDR3 amino acids: CASSIDPPDIEGTEAFF. CDR3 in DNA: TGTGCCAGTAGTATAGACCCCCCCGACATAGAAGGCACTGAAGCTTTCTTT.

V gene TRBV5-4 combines with J gene TRBJ2-5; the match to TRBD2 covers 10 bases. The CDR3 spans 16 residues. The V gene end was trimmed by 1 base and the J gene end by 5 bases; junction bases not matched to a gene: 8. Germline loops: CDR1 SGHNT, CDR2 YYREEE (reference sequence). CDR3 residues: CASSLKASGGRETQYF. CDR3 nucleotides: TGTGCCAGCAGCTTGAAGGCTAGCGGGGGTCGGGAGACCCAGTACTTC.

The chain links TRBV3-1 (or the pseudogene TRBV3-2) to TRBJ2-7, with TRBD2 matching over 9 bases. V shed 5 bases, J shed 3 bases, and the junction held 8 bases outside the gene matches. Germline-derived CDR1 and CDR2 are LGHDT and YNNKEL (reference sequence). The CDR3 length is 15 residues. CDR3 residues: CASSWYNSGSYEQYF. The CDR3 nucleotides are TGTGCCAGCAGCTGGTACAATAGCGGGAGCTACGAGCAGTACTTC.

The gene calls are TRBV19 and TRBJ2-6; TRBD1 matches 9 bases. The germline CDR1 and CDR2 sequences are LNHDA and SQIVND (reference sequence). The CDR3 totals 18 residues. Germline trimming cut 7 bases from V and 1 base from J; bases unmatched to any gene: 11. CDR3 sequence (DNA): TGTGCCAGTAAAGCACCGGGACAGGGAGCTTCTGGGGCCAACGTCCTGACTTTC. This codes for CASKAPGQGASGANVLTF.

J is TRBJ1-2 and V is TRBV7-9; D is undetermined. V lost 1 base and J 6 bases, leaving 9 bases between the germline ends. The CDR3 has 13 residues. Germline CDR1 reads SEHNR; CDR2 reads FQNEAQ (reference sequence). The CDR3 DNA sequence: TGTGCCAGCAGCTTAGTTGGTACTGATGGCTACACCTTC. The encoded protein is CASSLVGTDGYTF.

The genes are TRBV7-2 and TRBJ2-5; 9 bases align to TRBD2. Unmatched junction bases numbered 4, after V lost 1 base and J lost 4 bases. The CDR3 is 15 residues long. Germline CDR1 SGHTA, CDR2 FQGNSA. CDR3 DNA sequence: TGTGCCAGCAGCTTAGAGGGCGGGAGGGTAGAGACCCAGTACTTC. Residues: CASSLEGGRVETQYF.

The chain has TRBV9 and TRBJ2-2, with a weak D call TRBD1 (6 bases). Looked up from germline, CDR1 is SGDLS and CDR2 is YYNGEE. The ends were cut back, 2 bases at V and 5 bases at J, with 16 bases in the middle. The CDR3 is 16 residues long. The CDR3 DNA sequence: TGTGCCAGCAGCGTCAGTTTGCAGGGGAATACCGGGGAGCTGTTTTTT. Translating it yields CASSVSLQGNTGELFF.

This rearrangement joins TRBV9 to TRBJ2-2; no firm D call. Germline CDR1 and CDR2: SGDLS and YYNGEE. The CDR3 consists of 14 residues. V lost 0 bases to trimming and J lost 0 bases, with 3 bases between them. Here the CDR3 reads CASSVVTNTGELFF. The CDR3 DNA reads as TGTGCCAGCAGCGTAGTTACGAACACCGGGGAGCTGTTTTTT. Full variable domain (outside the CDR3, taken from reference TRBV9 and TRBJ2-2): DSGVTQTPKHLITATGQRVTLRCSPRSGDLSVYWYQQSLDQGLQFLIQYYNGEERAKGNILERFSAQQFPDLHSELNLSSLELGDSALYFCASSVVTNTGELFFGEGSRLTVL.

This rearrangement joins TRBV7-9 to TRBJ2-7; TRBD1 agrees at 7 bases. This CDR3 region has 12 residues. With 5 bases clipped from V and 8 bases from J, the junction kept 6 bases outside the gene matches. Per germline, CDR1 SEHNR and CDR2 FQNEAQ (reference sequence). The DNA of the CDR3 is TGTGCCAGCAGCCTTACAGGGGAGCAGCAGTACTTC. Encoded protein: CASSLTGEQQYF.

This chain uses TRBV27 with TRBJ2-1, with D maybe TRBD1 (5 bases). This CDR3 spans 16 amino acids. The germline V and J ends were trimmed by 4 bases and 0 bases, with 13 bases remaining between them. CDR1 and CDR2 (germline): MNHEY, SMNVEV (reference sequence). The CDR3 is CASSSQGWSSYNEQFF. CDR3 DNA: TGTGCCAGCAGTTCCCAGGGATGGAGCTCCTACAATGAGCAGTTCTTC.

The chain combines TRBV7-9 with TRBJ2-1; TRBD1 agrees at 7 bases. Germline assignment: CDR1 SEHNR and CDR2 FQNEAQ (reference sequence). This CDR3 spans 15 amino acids. With 5 bases clipped from V and 8 bases from J, the junction kept 12 bases outside the gene matches. CDR3 coding DNA: TGTGCCAGCAGCCCGAACCCCTACAGGGGCGATGAGCAGTTCTTC. Translated, it gives CASSPNPYRGDEQFF.

The chain is built from TRBV9 and TRBJ2-7; possible D gene TRBD2, 5 bases. The germline V gene has CDR1 SGDLS and CDR2 YYNGEE. This CDR3 contains 15 residues. V was trimmed by 0 bases and J by 0 bases, leaving 10 bases between them. The CDR3 loop reads CASSVADGGSYEQYF. DNA of the CDR3: TGTGCCAGCAGCGTAGCCGACGGAGGCTCCTACGAGCAGTACTTC.

The gene calls are TRBV9 and TRBJ2-3; 10 bases fit TRBD2. The V gene end was trimmed by 5 bases and the J gene end by 2 bases; junction bases not matched to a gene: 11. The CDR3 length is 17 residues. From germline, CDR1 is SGDLS and CDR2 YYNGEE. The CDR3 DNA follows: TGTGCCAGCAGTCCAGGCCGACTAGCGGGCGCCACAGATACGCAGTATTTT. Its translation: CASSPGRLAGATDTQYF.

This clone has more than one count but fewer than ten. The chain combines TRBV5-4 with TRBJ1-6; TRBD1 matches 7 bases. V lost 0 bases and J lost 7; bases outside the gene matches: 4. Germline V gene data show CDR1 as SGHNT and CDR2 as YYREEE (reference sequence). The CDR3 has 15 amino acids. CDR3 in amino acids: CASSLENRGNSPLHF. In DNA form, the CDR3 reads TGTGCCAGCAGCTTGGAAAACAGGGGCAATTCACCCCTCCACTTT.

V usage is TRBV19 and J usage is TRBJ2-7; 7 nucleotides align to TRBD2. Germline CDR1 LNHDA, CDR2 SQIVND (reference sequence). V lost 1 base to trimming and J lost 2 bases; unmatched junction nucleotides: 8. The CDR3 runs to 16 residues. CDR3 nucleotide sequence: TGTGCCAGTAGTATAGTAGCGGGCGGGAGCCCCTACGAGCAGTACTTC. Protein product: CASSIVAGGSPYEQYF. The complete variable domain, with remaining parts taken from reference TRBV19 and TRBJ2-7, reads DGGITQSPKYLFRKEGQNVTLSCEQNLNHDAMYWYRQDPGQGLRLIYYSQIVNDFQKGDIAEGYSVSREKKESFPLTVTSAQKNPTAFYLCASSIVAGGSPYEQYFGPGTRLTVT.

The chain is built from TRBV7-3 and TRBJ2-7; D gene unclear. This CDR3 comprises 13 residues. V was cut by 5 bases and J by 1 base, with 9 bases left in between. Germline V gene sequence: CDR1 SGHTA, CDR2 FQGTGA. CDR3 loop: CASSRERSYEQYF. CDR3 DNA sequence: TGTGCCAGCAGCCGAGAAAGATCCTACGAGCAGTACTTC.

This clone has a handful of counts. DNA of the CDR3: TGTGCCAGCAGTCCTCGTAGGGCGGGTTCACCCCTCCACTTT. Its protein is CASSPRRAGSPLHF. This chain joins TRBV27 and TRBJ1-6; D unresolved. Germline V CDR1 and CDR2: MNHEY, SMNVEV (reference sequence). V was cut by 5 bases and J by 9 bases, with 14 bases left in between. This CDR3 spans 14 amino acids.

The chain carries TRBV7-9 and TRBJ1-3; TRBD1 might be the D (5 bases). The V end lost 5 bases, the J end lost 1 base, and 12 bases lay between the germline ends. The CDR3 is made up of 15 amino acids. The V gene's germline CDR1 is SEHNR and CDR2 FQNEAQ (reference sequence). The CDR3 protein is CASSLNRGSGNTIYF. Here the CDR3 DNA reads TGTGCCAGCAGCCTCAACCGGGGGTCTGGAAACACCATATATTTT. Variable domain in full (rest from reference TRBV7-9 and TRBJ1-3): DTGVSQNPRHKITKRGQNVTFRCDPISEHNRLYWYRQTLGQGPEFLTYFQNEAQLEKSRLLSDRFSAERPKGSFSTLEIQRTEQGDSAMYLCASSLNRGSGNTIYFGEGSWLTVV.

The V gene is TRBV28, the J gene TRBJ2-1; 11 nucleotides align to TRBD2. CDR3 size: 14 residues. Germline values: CDR1 MDHEN, CDR2 SYDVKM. Trimming at V came to 8 bases and at J to 5 bases, leaving 5 bases not matched to a gene. CDR3 loop: CASHGTSGDNEQFF. The CDR3 region has the DNA TGTGCCAGCCACGGGACTAGCGGAGACAATGAGCAGTTCTTC.

The J gene is TRBJ1-1, the V gene TRBV7-2; 7 positions match TRBD1. The CDR3 consists of 14 residues. Germline V lookup: CDR1 SGHTA, CDR2 FQGNSA. V lost 5 bases, J lost 1 base, and 4 bases stayed unmatched. The chain's CDR3 is CASSGGQSNTEAFF. The CDR3 DNA reads TGTGCCAGCAGCGGGGGACAGTCGAACACTGAAGCTTTCTTT.

V and J are TRBV11-2 and TRBJ2-1, with 8 positions matching TRBD1. With V trimmed by 2 bases and J by 10 bases, 13 bases remained unmatched. The length of the CDR3 is 16 residues. The germline V gene has CDR1 SGHAT and CDR2 FQNNGV. As DNA, the CDR3 is TGTGCCAGCAGCTTACCAGGGGGCACGAGCACATACGAGCAGTTCTTC. Protein sequence: CASSLPGGTSTYEQFF.

CDR3 sequence (DNA): TGTGCCAGCAGTTACTCGTTGGCCAGGGGGACTGAAGCTTTCTTT. Encoded protein: CASSYSLARGTEAFF. J is TRBJ1-1 and V is TRBV6-5; the match to TRBD1 covers 7 bases. Per germline, CDR1 MNHEY and CDR2 SVGAGI. The CDR3 runs to 15 residues. The trim removed 0 bases at V and 5 bases at J, leaving 6 bases unmatched.

As regards this clone: Additional DNA sequences in this sample encode the identical CDR3. V is TRBV5-5 and J is TRBJ1-1; 9 bases fit TRBD1. The CDR3 runs to 14 residues. The trim removed 3 bases at V and 2 bases at J, leaving 2 bases unmatched. CDR1 is SGHKS and CDR2 is YYEKEE in the germline V gene (reference sequence). The CDR3 is CASSWGQGNTEAFF. As DNA, the CDR3 is TGTGCCAGCAGCTGGGGACAGGGCAACACTGAAGCTTTCTTT.

The V call is TRBV27, the J call TRBJ2-7, with a weak D call TRBD2 (6 bases). Germline V lookup: CDR1 MNHEY, CDR2 SMNVEV (reference sequence). This CDR3 spans 17 amino acids. V shed 2 bases and J shed 7 bases, with 24 bases lying between them. The chain's CDR3 is CASSLRFSPGAPVEQYF. DNA of the CDR3: TGTGCCAGCAGTTTACGCTTCAGTCCGGGAGCCCCGGTGGAGCAGTACTTC.